These T cell receptor beta chains were read from a single sample in a study of radiation and T cells in renal cell carcinoma. The table came from immunoSEQ multiplex PCR; TCRdb's copy has only in-frame clones and leaves some out. The repertoire has fewer than 90,000 clones, 65% to 90% of them found once; the top ten carry approximately 22%. The sample in question was blood, obtained from a patient whose treatment included radiotherapy and nephrectomy. Every receptor here comes from a woman aged 45-60 years with renal cell carcinoma. Both conserved end residues are part of each CDR3. Each record gives: D gene, clone size, J gene, V gene, CDR3 length, CDR3 protein, CDR3 DNA. The D gene is left open where the match is weak. The size of a clone is reported for some rows only, either as once, few or many, or as a class for expanded clones.

D: TRBD1
size: NA
J: TRBJ1-2
V: TRBV6-1
length: 14
CDR3: CASSEQGAGVGYTF
DNA: TGTGCCAGCAGTGAACAGGGGGCAGGAGTTGGCTACACCTTC

D: TRBD1
size: once
J: TRBJ2-5
V: TRBV27
length: 13
CDR3: CASRRTGVETQYF
DNA: TGTGCCAGCAGAAGGACAGGAGTAGAGACCCAGTACTTC

D: NA
size: NA
J: TRBJ2-1
V: TRBV21-1
length: 18
CDR3: CASSKAPPMTSVCNEQFF
DNA: TGTGCCAGCAGCAAAGCCCCCCCAATGACTAGCGTCTGCAATGAGCAGTTCTTC

D: TRBD2
size: NA
J: TRBJ2-2
V: TRBV28
length: 15
CDR3: CASSFAGEDTGELFF
DNA: TGTGCCAGCAGTTTCGCGGGAGAGGACACCGGGGAGCTGTTTTTT

D: NA
size: once
J: TRBJ1-1
V: TRBV14
length: 16
CDR3: CASSRDITVIGTEAFF
DNA: TGTGCCAGCAGCCGGGATATCACTGTTATCGGGACTGAAGCTTTCTTT

D: NA
size: once
J: TRBJ2-7
V: TRBV27
length: 16
CDR3: CASSLSRPSSSYEQYF
DNA: TGTGCCAGCAGTTTATCGAGACCTAGTTCATCCTACGAGCAGTACTTC

D: NA
size: once
J: TRBJ1-5
V: TRBV28
length: 13
CDR3: CAIRGVPNQPQHF
DNA: TGTGCCATCCGGGGAGTCCCGAATCAGCCCCAGCATTTT

D: NA
size: NA
J: TRBJ2-1
V: TRBV5-1
length: 13
CDR3: CASSLAEEYEQFF
DNA: TGCGCCAGCAGCTTGGCTGAGGAATATGAGCAGTTCTTC

D: NA
size: NA
J: TRBJ1-5
V: TRBV28
length: 20
CDR3: CASSLFDRHSRWNSNQPQHF
DNA: TGTGCCAGCAGTTTATTCGACCGTCACAGCCGATGGAATAGCAATCAGCCCCAGCATTTT

D: NA
size: NA
J: TRBJ1-6
V: TRBV7-2
length: 12
CDR3: CASSSTNSPLHF
DNA: TGTGCCAGCAGCTCTACTAATTCACCCCTCCACTTT

D: NA
size: few
J: TRBJ2-7
V: TRBV21-1
length: 11
CDR3: CASRKTGTQYF
DNA: TGTGCCAGCAGAAAGACGGGGACGCAGTACTTC

D: TRBD1
size: once
J: TRBJ2-5
V: TRBV28
length: 17
CDR3: CASSPLAGTGVVETQYF
DNA: TGTGCCAGCAGTCCCCTGGCCGGGACAGGGGTAGTAGAGACCCAGTACTTC

D: NA
size: NA
J: TRBJ1-2
V: TRBV7-9
length: 15
CDR3: CASSLDASRDYGYTF
DNA: TGTGCCAGCAGCTTAGACGCAAGTAGGGACTATGGCTACACCTTC

D: NA
size: NA
J: TRBJ2-7
V: TRBV27
length: 13
CDR3: CATSDKFSYEQYF
DNA: TGTGCCACCTCGGACAAGTTCTCCTACGAGCAGTACTTC

D: NA
size: once
J: TRBJ2-7
V: TRBV7-9
length: 12
CDR3: CASSSGVGEQYF
DNA: TGTGCCAGCAGCTCAGGGGTCGGCGAGCAGTACTTC

D: NA
size: NA
J: TRBJ2-4
V: TRBV28
length: 14
CDR3: CASSAHRDGNIQYF
DNA: TGTGCCAGCAGTGCCCACAGGGATGGGAACATTCAGTACTTC

D: NA
size: NA
J: TRBJ1-2
V: TRBV11-2
length: 14
CDR3: CASSLAAGGYGYTF
DNA: TGTGCCAGCAGCTTAGCGGCGGGAGGATATGGCTACACCTTC

D: TRBD2
size: NA
J: TRBJ2-2
V: TRBV2
length: 16
CDR3: CASSPGLAGGTGELFF
DNA: TGTGCCAGCTCCCCGGGACTAGCGGGAGGCACCGGGGAGCTGTTTTTT

D: NA
size: NA
J: TRBJ2-4
V: TRBV7-2
length: 16
CDR3: CASSSEASIAKNIQYF
DNA: TGTGCCAGCAGCTCCGAAGCAAGTATAGCCAAAAACATTCAGTACTTC

D: NA
size: NA
J: TRBJ1-1
V: TRBV6-5
length: 14
CDR3: CASRDWRGNTEAFF
DNA: TGTGCCAGCAGGGACTGGAGGGGGAACACTGAAGCTTTCTTT

D: NA
size: NA
J: TRBJ2-5
V: TRBV15
length: 13
CDR3: CATLSRYQETQYF
DNA: TGTGCCACCCTCAGCAGGTACCAAGAGACCCAGTACTTC

D: NA
size: NA
J: TRBJ2-1
V: TRBV4-1
length: 12
CDR3: CASRNRTDEQFF
DNA: TGCGCCAGCAGGAATCGAACGGATGAGCAGTTCTTC

D: NA
size: NA
J: TRBJ2-7
V: TRBV20-1
length: 11
CDR3: CSARLWGEQYF
DNA: TGCAGTGCTAGACTTTGGGGCGAGCAGTACTTC

D: NA
size: NA
J: TRBJ2-3
V: TRBV19
length: 12
CDR3: CASSQSEGTQYF
DNA: TGTGCCAGTAGTCAGTCTGAGGGTACGCAGTATTTT

D: TRBD2
size: NA
J: TRBJ2-4
V: TRBV7-2
length: 18
CDR3: CASSPQLAGDSYKNIQYF
DNA: TGTGCCAGCAGCCCCCAACTAGCGGGAGATTCGTACAAAAACATTCAGTACTTC

D: NA
size: few
J: TRBJ1-2
V: TRBV6-5
length: 11
CDR3: CASSSTHGYTF
DNA: TGTGCCAGCAGTTCCACCCACGGCTACACCTTC

D: TRBD1
size: NA
J: TRBJ1-4
V: TRBV5-6
length: 15
CDR3: CASSSQQGINEKLFF
DNA: TGTGCCAGCAGTTCTCAACAGGGGATAAATGAAAAACTGTTTTTT

D: NA
size: NA
J: TRBJ2-1
V: TRBV5-1
length: 13
CDR3: CASSLDRQNEQFF
DNA: TGCGCCAGCAGCTTGGACAGGCAAAATGAGCAGTTCTTC

D: NA
size: NA
J: TRBJ1-2
V: TRBV28
length: 13
CDR3: CASSLRPLYGYTF
DNA: TGTGCCAGCAGTTTACGGCCCCTCTATGGCTACACCTTC

D: NA
size: NA
J: TRBJ1-2
V: TRBV5-6
length: 12
CDR3: CASSLSNYGYTF
DNA: TGTGCCAGCAGCTTATCAAACTATGGCTACACCTTC

D: TRBD1
size: NA
J: TRBJ2-5
V: TRBV4-1
length: 14
CDR3: CASSPEQGGETQYF
DNA: TGCGCCAGCAGCCCAGAACAGGGGGGCGAGACCCAGTACTTC

D: NA
size: NA
J: TRBJ1-2
V: TRBV28
length: 13
CDR3: CASSSQRFYGYTF
DNA: TGTGCCAGCAGTTCACAGCGGTTTTATGGCTACACCTTC

D: TRBD1
size: NA
J: TRBJ2-7
V: TRBV2
length: 14
CDR3: CASEWDRGSYEQYF
DNA: TGTGCCAGCGAATGGGACAGGGGGTCCTACGAGCAGTACTTC

D: NA
size: NA
J: TRBJ2-1
V: TRBV4-3
length: 16
CDR3: CASSQEGGSSYNEQFF
DNA: TGCGCCAGCAGCCAAGAGGGAGGAAGCTCCTACAATGAGCAGTTCTTC

D: TRBD2
size: once
J: TRBJ2-1
V: TRBV7-2
length: 14
CDR3: CASVLAGGYNEQFF
DNA: TGTGCCAGCGTACTAGCGGGAGGATACAATGAGCAGTTCTTC

D: NA
size: NA
J: TRBJ2-5
V: TRBV15
length: 21
CDR3: CATSRDYGPEAGGRGQETQYF
DNA: TGTGCCACCAGCAGAGATTATGGGCCCGAGGCAGGGGGTCGGGGGCAAGAGACCCAGTACTTC

D: TRBD2
size: NA
J: TRBJ2-3
V: TRBV10-3
length: 14
CDR3: CATQLAGEVIGQYF
DNA: TGTGCCACCCAACTAGCGGGGGAAGTAATAGGGCAGTATTTT

D: NA
size: NA
J: TRBJ2-5
V: TRBV18
length: 15
CDR3: CASSPSWTEQETQYF
DNA: TGTGCCAGCTCACCATCTTGGACGGAGCAAGAGACCCAGTACTTC

D: NA
size: few
J: TRBJ1-1
V: TRBV6-1
length: 13
CDR3: CASQDRSLVEAFF
DNA: TGTGCCAGCCAGGATCGGTCCCTGGTTGAAGCTTTCTTT

D: NA
size: NA
J: TRBJ2-2
V: TRBV2
length: 11
CDR3: CASSAAGELFF
DNA: TGTGCCAGCAGTGCTGCCGGGGAGCTGTTTTTT

D: NA
size: NA
J: TRBJ2-7
V: TRBV18
length: 13
CDR3: CASTDGNSYEQYF
DNA: TGTGCCAGCACCGACGGAAACTCCTACGAGCAGTACTTC

D: TRBD1
size: many
J: TRBJ1-1
V: TRBV19
length: 15
CDR3: CASSVTQGGRAEAFF
DNA: TGTGCCAGTAGTGTAACGCAGGGGGGAAGGGCTGAAGCTTTCTTT

D: NA
size: NA
J: TRBJ1-5
V: TRBV19
length: 14
CDR3: CASRGAKDNQPQHF
DNA: TGTGCCAGTAGGGGGGCGAAGGACAATCAGCCCCAGCATTTT

D: TRBD1
size: NA
J: TRBJ2-1
V: TRBV7-8
length: 15
CDR3: CASSLARTGMYEQFF
DNA: TGTGCCAGCAGCTTAGCGAGGACAGGGATGTATGAGCAGTTCTTC

D: TRBD1
size: NA
J: TRBJ1-1
V: TRBV28
length: 13
CDR3: CATRTGVDTEAFF
DNA: TGTGCCACCCGGACAGGGGTTGACACTGAAGCTTTCTTT

D: TRBD2
size: NA
J: TRBJ2-3
V: TRBV28
length: 19
CDR3: CASSPPSSGRGTGTDTQYF
DNA: TGTGCCAGCAGTCCACCCTCTAGCGGGAGGGGGACTGGCACAGATACGCAGTATTTT